This record covers a single TCR beta chain. The antigen is not known. Data came from immunoSEQ multiplex PCR; TCRdb stores just in-frame clones and leaves some out. Here the sample spans 31,000 or so clones, 80% being singletons. This CDR3 contains 15 residues. Per the germline V gene, CDR1 is MGHDK and CDR2 is SYGVNS. The J segment lost 5 bases and the V segment lost 4 bases, leaving 6 bases of the junction unmatched. The sample is drawn from a study of T cells in localized non-small cell lung cancer. Study conclusions and caveats: Since sequencing was restricted to only one region of the tumor, intratumor heterogeneity remains a possibility. Patients showing higher blood T cell density tended to see longer overall survival. Uninvolved adjacent lung showed higher T cell clonality than tumor. Median detection of top 100 tumor clones in adjacent lung was about 52 clones.

Sequencing used peripheral blood, obtained before any cancer treatment. This sequence joins TRBV25-1 and TRBJ1-4, with 8 nucleotides matching TRBD1. The clonotype comes from a male donor at least 60 years old with stage III squamous cell lung carcinoma. CDR3 nucleotide sequence: TGTGCCAGCAGTGCCTCGGACAGGGCCAATGAAAAACTGTTTTTT. Translating it yields CASSASDRANEKLFF.